The rows below give T cell receptor beta chains drawn from one sample of a study of blood T cells in healthy people across ages. MiXCR was run by TCRdb on the 5' RACE reads, yielding one entry per CDR3 protein. The sample carries 1,300,000 or so distinct CDR3 sequences, roughly 60% recorded once. The sequenced sample consisted of blood. All receptors come from a man between 18 and 35 years old in good health. Both conserved end residues are part of each CDR3. D genes are given only for firm matches. Some rows mark clone size as missing; the rest say once, few, many or name a class of expanded clone.

j_call v_call clone_size d_call cdr3_nt cdr3_aa
TRBJ2-1 TRBV6-2/TRBV6-3 - - TGTGCCAGCACCAAAAAGGCAGGGAGGAATGAGCAGTTCTTC CASTKKAGRNEQFF
TRBJ2-1 TRBV10-3 - - TGTGCCATCCACCTCGGGGGCATAAGCAATGAGCAGTTCTTC CAIHLGGISNEQFF
TRBJ2-3 TRBV15 - - TGTGCCATCGATGATCGTGGTGGCACAGATACGCAGTATTTT CAIDDRGGTDTQYF
TRBJ2-6 TRBV6-5 - - TGTGCCAGCAGCGACCTAGGGGGGGCCAACGTCCTGACTTTC CASSDLGGANVLTF
TRBJ2-2 TRBV28 - - TGTGCCAGCACCGAAATCGTGGCGACCGGGGAGCTGTTTTTT CASTEIVATGELFF
TRBJ1-1 TRBV29-1 - - TGCAGCGTTGAAGACCTCGAGGGCAAATCAAAAGCTTTCTTT CSVEDLEGKSKAFF
TRBJ2-1 TRBV6-6 few - TGTGCCAGCAGTTTGGTCGGGGCCTATGAGCAGTTCTTC CASSLVGAYEQFF
TRBJ2-2 TRBV20-1 few TRBD2 TGCAGTGCCAAAGCGGGGGAAACCGGGGAGCTGTTTTTT CSAKAGETGELFF
TRBJ1-1 TRBV7-9 - TRBD1 TGTGCCAGCAGCTTACGCGGGACAGGGTCTGAAGCTTTCTTT CASSLRGTGSEAFF
TRBJ2-7 TRBV10-3 once TRBD1 TGTGCCATCAAGGAGACAGGGGATGGACACGAGCAGTACTTC CAIKETGDGHEQYF
TRBJ2-7 TRBV7-9 few - TGTGCCAGCAGCCCGGGGGCAGGAGCCTACGAGCAGTACTTC CASSPGAGAYEQYF
TRBJ1-5 TRBV6-5 - - TGTGCCAGCAAGAACGGGGGGCCCAATCAGCCCCAGCATTTT CASKNGGPNQPQHF
TRBJ2-1 TRBV6-2/TRBV6-3 - - TGTGCCAGCAGTTATAGTGCTTACCAGTTCTTC CASSYSAYQFF
TRBJ2-1 TRBV7-2 - - TGTGCCAGCAGCTATGGACTAAACAATGAGCAGTTCTTC CASSYGLNNEQFF
TRBJ2-5 TRBV7-6 - TRBD2 TGTGCCAGCAGCTTAGGAACAGCGGGGGTTCAAGAGACCCAGTACTTC CASSLGTAGVQETQYF
TRBJ1-2 TRBV7-9 few - TGTGCCAGCAGCTCAACTCCTAAGGCTAGCTACACCTTC CASSSTPKASYTF
TRBJ1-2 TRBV29-1 few - TGCAGCGCCCACAGGGAGGGGGACTATGGCTACACCTTC CSAHREGDYGYTF
TRBJ2-4 TRBV6-5 few TRBD2 TGTGCCAGCAGTTACTCTCCTTCGCCGGGACTAGCGGGAGATGAGCAGTACTTC CASSYSPSPGLAGDEQYF
TRBJ2-7 TRBV5-1 - - TGCGCCAGCAGCCTGGGAGGGACAGGTCAATACGAGCAGTACTTC CASSLGGTGQYEQYF
TRBJ1-6 TRBV4-2 few - TGTGCCAGCAGCCACCCCGGACAGATAAATTCACCCCTCCACTTT CASSHPGQINSPLHF
TRBJ2-4 TRBV6-6 few - TGTGCCGGGGTGGGAGCCAAAAGCATTCAGTACTTC CAGVGAKSIQYF
TRBJ2-5 TRBV12-3/TRBV12-4 few - TGTGCCAGCAGGCAGTGGCAAGAGACCCAGTACTTC CASRQWQETQYF
TRBJ1-1 TRBV4-1 - - TGCGCCAGCAGCCAAGTCGGATCTCGGGAAGCTTTCTTT CASSQVGSREAFF
TRBJ2-7 TRBV5-1 - TRBD2 TGCGCCAGCAGCCGGGGGGGGGCAGAAAATGAGCAGTACTTC CASSRGGAENEQYF
TRBJ2-1 TRBV14 - - TGTGCCAGCAGCCTAAGAGTAGCGGAGATATATGAGCAGTTCTTC CASSLRVAEIYEQFF
TRBJ2-1 TRBV6-5 - - TGTGCCAGCAGTTACTCGCTACTTCGTCTCTACAATGAGCAGTTCTTC CASSYSLLRLYNEQFF
TRBJ1-2 TRBV7-2 - - TGTGCCAGCAGCTTAGGGATAGGGACGACCTATGGCTACACCTTC CASSLGIGTTYGYTF
TRBJ1-2 TRBV7-2 many - TGTGCCAGCAGCTTAGACAGGACCTATGGCTACACCTTC CASSLDRTYGYTF
TRBJ2-5 TRBV20-1 - - TGCAGTGCTAGCCGACTAGGAGGAGAAGAGACCCAGTACTTC CSASRLGGEETQYF
TRBJ2-5 TRBV3-1 - - TGTGCCAGCAGGAATAGGACGACGTACTTC CASRNRTTYF
TRBJ2-3 TRBV3-1 few - TGTGCCAGCAGCCACGTCTCGGGTACGCAGTATTTT CASSHVSGTQYF
TRBJ1-1 TRBV5-1 - - TGCGCCAGCAGCTTGGATTACGCGTCGAACACTGAAGCTTTCTTT CASSLDYASNTEAFF
TRBJ1-1 TRBV27 - TRBD1 TGTGCCAGCAGTTCCGGGACAGGGGCCTTTAACACTGAAGCTTTCTTT CASSSGTGAFNTEAFF
TRBJ1-1 TRBV6-6 - - TGTGCCAGCAGTCCCGACAGGCCCTCTTTCTTT CASSPDRPSFF
TRBJ2-7 TRBV3-1 - TRBD1 TGTGCCAGCAGCCGAAAGCAGGGGGCCTATGAGCAGTACTTC CASSRKQGAYEQYF
TRBJ2-5 TRBV7-7 few - TGTGCCAGCAGCCGGGACTCGGAAGAGACCCAGTACTTC CASSRDSEETQYF
TRBJ1-1 TRBV7-9 - - TGTGCCAGCAGCCGAGGGGATTCGAACACTGAAGCTTTCTTT CASSRGDSNTEAFF
TRBJ1-4 TRBV15 - - TGTGCCACCAGCAGAGATCGTTATCTGAATGAAAAACTGTTTTTT CATSRDRYLNEKLFF
TRBJ2-5 TRBV27 few - TGTGCCAGCAGTCCCCGGGTAGGGAGTTGGGAGACCCAGTACTTC CASSPRVGSWETQYF
TRBJ2-1 TRBV20-1 once TRBD2 TGCAGTGCTCCAGAACCAGGACTAGATTACAATGAGCAGTTCTTC CSAPEPGLDYNEQFF
TRBJ2-2 TRBV3-1 - - TGTGCCAGCAGCGGGGTGGGCACCGGGGAGCTGTTTTTT CASSGVGTGELFF